A selection of T cell receptor beta chains follows, all from one sample in a study of radiotherapy plus CTLA-4 blockade in lung cancer. Sequenced by immunoSEQ multiplex PCR; TCRdb stores in-frame clones only, minus some. The table lists tens of thousands of clones, 79% of them singletons, with 2.5% to 4% in the top ten. This specimen consisted of peripheral blood, obtained from a patient treated with radiotherapy plus ipilimumab. These TCRs come from a human donor with non-small cell lung cancer who had a partial response to radiotherapy plus ipilimumab. Both conserved end residues are part of each CDR3. Each record gives: CDR3 protein, V gene, J gene.

CDR3 protein: CASSMARTDTQYF; V gene: TRBV19; J gene: TRBJ2-3
CDR3 protein: CASSPKAGSPYEQYF; V gene: TRBV18; J gene: TRBJ2-7
CDR3 protein: CASSWTGDNEKLFF; V gene: TRBV5-1; J gene: TRBJ1-4
CDR3 protein: CASSSGQGKNYGSEQYF; V gene: TRBV5-1; J gene: TRBJ2-7
CDR3 protein: CASPGQGGTGELFF; V gene: TRBV19; J gene: TRBJ2-2
CDR3 protein: CASSPRDNNYGYTF; V gene: TRBV5-1; J gene: TRBJ1-2
CDR3 protein: CASSPTGYGYTF; V gene: TRBV5-6; J gene: TRBJ1-2
CDR3 protein: CAISGGQGLELFF; V gene: TRBV10-3; J gene: TRBJ2-2
CDR3 protein: CASGSTRVSYNEQFF; V gene: TRBV12-5; J gene: TRBJ2-1
CDR3 protein: CASSFSAGFYEQYF; V gene: TRBV11-2; J gene: TRBJ2-7